This TCR beta chain stems from a study of CD8 T cells in ankylosing spondylitis. The germline V and J ends were trimmed by 4 bases and 2 bases, with 8 bases remaining between them. Germline assignment: CDR1 KGHSH and CDR2 LQKENI. The CDR3 has 13 amino acids. By quantitative 5'-RACE with molecular barcodes, the TCR beta libraries were made. Each CDR3 protein gets one entry after TCRdb re-called the 5' RACE reads with MiXCR. The sample has 210,000 or so distinct CDR3 sequences; approximately 7.6% are singletons. This clonotype was recorded at least ten times. Its specificity is unknown. The study, taken as a whole, reports: Eight or nine highly homologous variants made up a TCR beta motif that seemed to typify ankylosing spondylitis blood.

The sequence was obtained from a female donor with ankylosing spondylitis or in good health (not recorded which). The rearrangement links TRBV18 to TRBJ2-5, with D hard to call. Sequenced: blood, either unsorted or a sorted T cell fraction (not recorded which). The CDR3 region has the DNA TGTGCCAGCTCACGAGATTTACAAGAGACCCAGTACTTC. It specifies CASSRDLQETQYF.